Shown below are 14 T cell receptor beta chains from a single sample sequenced in a study of blood T cell repertoires in COVID-19. Measured with immunoSEQ multiplex PCR; TCRdb has only the in-frame clones, and not every one. The sample carries about 90,000 clones, 89% recorded once. Sequenced material: peripheral blood. The source is a woman in her seventies with acute or convalescent COVID-19.

The V gene is TRBV18, the J gene TRBJ2-5, with D unclear. Germline lookup yields CDR1 KGHSH and CDR2 LQKENI. Trimming stripped 4 bases from V and 2 bases from J, with 2 bases between. The CDR3 sequence is 11 residues long. The CDR3 DNA follows: TGTGCCAGCTCACTACAAGAGACCCAGTACTTC. Amino acids: CASSLQETQYF.

The chain uses TRBV3-1 (or the pseudogene TRBV3-2) and TRBJ2-1; perhaps TRBD2 as D (6 bases). The CDR3 covers 17 residues. From germline, CDR1 is LGHDT and CDR2 YNNKEL (reference sequence). Trimming took 0 bases from V and 7 from J, leaving 19 bases between them. The CDR3 DNA is TGTGCCAGCAGCCAAGAGGGGAGGCCGCGGGTGTCAAATGAGCAGTTCTTC. Translating it yields CASSQEGRPRVSNEQFF.

This clone was recorded once. This chain uses TRBV20-1 with TRBJ2-7; TRBD2 might be the D (5 bases). CDR1 is DFQATT, CDR2 SNEGSKA, per germline (reference sequence). This CDR3 has 11 amino acids. The CDR3 DNA reads TGCAGGGTAGGGAGCTCCTACGAGCAGTACTTC. This codes for CRVGSSYEQYF.

The chain is built from TRBV28 and TRBJ2-7, with D unresolved. Germline V gene data show CDR1 as MDHEN and CDR2 as SYDVKM. The ends were cut back, 3 bases at V and 6 bases at J, with 12 bases in the middle. The CDR3 sequence is 13 residues long. The CDR3, as DNA: TGTGCCAGCAGTTTGACTGGGTTAGGCGAGCAGTACGTC. It is translated as CASSLTGLGEQYV.

The V call is TRBV27, the J call TRBJ2-6; the D gene is possibly TRBD1 (5 bases). Trimming pared 5 bases from V and 8 bases from J, leaving 16 bases between. CDR1 and CDR2 from the germline V gene are MNHEY and SMNVEV (reference sequence). CDR3 size: 15 residues. DNA of the CDR3: TGTGCCAGCAGTCTGAAGTTAGTGGGGCCCAACGTCCTGACTTTC. Translated, it gives CASSLKLVGPNVLTF.

The chain uses TRBV28 and TRBJ1-2; a weak D match, TRBD1 (5 bases). The CDR3 is made up of 12 amino acids. The germline CDR1 and CDR2 sequences are MDHEN and SYDVKM. Trimming took 8 bases from V and 4 from J, leaving 11 bases between them. The CDR3 sequence is CASGDSPYGYTF. For the CDR3, the DNA is TGTGCCAGCGGAGACAGTCCCTATGGCTACACCTTC.

The chain combines TRBV29-1 with TRBJ2-5, with 7 bases identical to TRBD1. Germline values: CDR1 SQVTM, CDR2 ANQGSEA. This CDR3 spans 12 amino acids. V dropped 7 bases and J dropped 2; count of bases not matched to a gene: 4. The CDR3 DNA follows: TGCAGCGCCGGGACAGCGCAAGAGACCCAGTACTTC. It codes for CSAGTAQETQYF. The whole variable domain, filled in from reference TRBV29-1 and TRBJ2-5, reads SAVISQKPSRDICQRGTSLTIQCQVDSQVTMMFWYRQQPGQSLTLIATANQGSEATYESGFVIDKFPISRPNLTFSTLTVSNMSPEDSSIYLCSAGTAQETQYFGPGTRLLVL.

This clone appeared a few times. The rearrangement joins TRBV19 to TRBJ1-3; D gene uncertain. Deletions cut 1 base from V and 0 bases from J, with 10 bases between. Germline lookup yields CDR1 LNHDA and CDR2 SQIVND (reference sequence). The CDR3 has 16 residues. In DNA, the CDR3 is TGTGCCAGTAGTATAGTAGGCGGCCTCTCTGGAAACACCATATATTTT. It encodes CASSIVGGLSGNTIYF.

This clone was seen just once. This chain links TRBV7-9 with TRBJ2-1, with D maybe TRBD1 (6 bases). V lost 0 bases and J lost 3, with 6 bases in between. Looked up from germline, CDR1 is SEHNR and CDR2 is FQNEAQ (reference sequence). This CDR3 has 14 residues. CDR3 in amino acids: CASSLADSYNEQFF. Here the CDR3 DNA reads TGTGCCAGCAGCTTAGCGGACAGCTACAATGAGCAGTTCTTC.

The rearrangement links TRBV14 to TRBJ2-1, with D possibly TRBD2 on 6 matching bases. The V end was cut by 6 bases, the J end by 3 bases, with 18 bases between. CDR1 is SGHDN, CDR2 FVKESK, per germline. This CDR3 contains 16 residues. The CDR3, as DNA: TGTGCCAGCAGTCGGATTGCGGCCGGGGGCTACAATGAGCAGTTCTTC. Amino acid sequence: CASSRIAAGGYNEQFF. Complete variable domain (other parts from reference TRBV14 and TRBJ2-1): EAGVTQFPSHSVIEKGQTVTLRCDPISGHDNLYWYRRVMGKEIKFLLHFVKESKQDESGMPNNRFLAERTGGTYSTLKVQPAELEDSGVYFCASSRIAAGGYNEQFFGPGTRLTVL.

CDR3 loop: CASSHRTGGRETQYF. CDR3 coding DNA: TGTGCCAGCAGCCACCGGACAGGGGGACGGGAGACCCAGTACTTC. The rearrangement joins TRBV7-9 to TRBJ2-5, with TRBD1 identical over 10 bases. Germline loops: CDR1 SEHNR, CDR2 FQNEAQ (reference sequence). The trim removed 5 bases at V and 5 bases at J, leaving 8 bases unmatched. The length of the CDR3 is 15 residues.

The chain uses TRBV10-2 and TRBJ2-1; D might be TRBD2 (5 bases). Between the trimmed V and J ends, which lost 6 bases and 7 bases, there was a span of 13 bases. The CDR3 is 13 amino acids. Germline values: CDR1 WSHSY, CDR2 SAAADI. The CDR3 spells CASRASGENEQFF. As DNA, the CDR3 is TGCGCCAGCAGGGCGAGCGGAGAAAATGAGCAGTTCTTC.

This chain joins TRBV5-4 and TRBJ2-2; no reliable D call. Trimming removed 4 bases at V and 4 bases at J, with 8 bases between. The CDR3 has 13 residues. CDR1 and CDR2 from the germline V gene are SGHNT and YYREEE (reference sequence). The CDR3 DNA follows: TGTGCCAGCAGCCTACAGAGCACCGGGGAGCTGTTTTTT. Protein product: CASSLQSTGELFF.

V usage is TRBV28 and J usage is TRBJ1-6; D is uncertain. Trimming pared 5 bases from V and 5 bases from J, leaving 13 bases between. The germline gives CDR1 MDHEN, CDR2 SYDVKM. The CDR3 is 15 amino acids. CDR3 amino acids: CASSPFAGNNSPLHF. As DNA, the CDR3 is TGTGCCAGCAGTCCCTTCGCGGGCAATAATTCACCCCTCCACTTT.